The next 17 T cell receptor beta chains were all read from a single sample in a study of human T cells and chemical hapten exposure. TCRdb re-called the RACE reads with MiXCR, one entry per CDR3 protein. The data contain more than 85,000 distinct CDR3 sequences, 34% of them singletons. Described time point: patch test 3, about 24 weeks after DPC sensitization. Treatment described: therapeutic diphenylcyclopropenone sensitization with weekly scalp DPC. This sample comprised whole blood, obtained in connection with sensitization to the hapten diphenylcyclopropenone (DPC). Source of these receptors: a man aged 40-50 years with alopecia areata. Some clones in this sample may be carry-over from other donors' samples.

This clonotype has a handful of counts. The chain is built from TRBV6-5 and TRBJ1-2; a possible D gene is TRBD1 (5 bases). V dropped 7 bases and J dropped 6 bases, with 24 bases sitting between them. CDR1 and CDR2 from the germline V gene are MNHEY and SVGAGI. The CDR3 has 16 residues. The CDR3 protein is CASTTTLGGGSDGYTF. The CDR3 DNA is TGTGCCAGCACCACTACCTTGGGCGGGGGGTCGGATGGCTACACCTTC.

The chain couples TRBV24-1 to TRBJ1-1, with D maybe TRBD1 (6 bases). V dropped 4 bases and J dropped 5 bases, with 10 bases sitting between them. CDR3 length equals 13 residues. CDR1 is KGHDR and CDR2 is SFDVKD in the germline V gene. CDR3 nucleotide sequence: TGTGCCACCAGTGAGGGGGCTAAAACTGAAGCTTTCTTT. Translating gives CATSEGAKTEAFF.

This clonotype was seen a few times. This rearrangement joins TRBV7-6 to TRBJ2-3; D possibly uses TRBD1 or TRBD2 (5 bases each). CDR3 length: 15 residues. Between the trimmed V and J ends, which lost 0 bases and 1 base, there was a span of 8 bases. Germline V gene lookup returns CDR1 SGHVS and CDR2 FNYEAQ. CDR3 sequence reads: CASSLAEGRTDTQYF. The CDR3 bases are TGTGCCAGCAGCTTAGCAGAGGGACGCACAGATACGCAGTATTTT.

This clonotype has more than one count but fewer than ten. The gene calls are TRBV6-2 or TRBV6-3 and TRBJ2-2; unclear D gene. The CDR3 runs to 13 residues. V dropped 4 bases and J dropped 5 bases, with 8 bases sitting between them. Germline-derived CDR1 and CDR2 are MNHEY and SVGEGT. As DNA, the CDR3 is TGTGCCAGCAGTTCTTTAGGGACCGGGGAGCTGTTTTTT. This codes for CASSSLGTGELFF.

The chain uses TRBV5-1 and TRBJ2-3; D is uncertain. From germline, CDR1 is SGHRS and CDR2 YFSETQ. Deletions cut 4 bases from V and 0 bases from J, with 12 bases between. The CDR3 extends over 15 amino acids. CDR3 in DNA: TGCGCCAGCAGCCCCTTGGGGTCCAGCACAGATACGCAGTATTTT. Its protein product is CASSPLGSSTDTQYF.

V and J are TRBV6-2 or TRBV6-3 and TRBJ1-1, with D unclear. The ends were cut back, 2 bases at V and 7 bases at J, with 14 bases in the middle. The germline V gene encodes CDR1 MNHEY and CDR2 SVGEGT. The CDR3 covers 14 residues. In DNA, the CDR3 is TGTGCCAGCAGTTACCCCTTCGGGAGGGTTGAAGCTTTCTTT. Its translation is CASSYPFGRVEAFF.

The V and J genes are TRBV12-3 or TRBV12-4 and TRBJ1-1; D gene unclear. Trimming stripped 3 bases from V and 0 bases from J, with 8 bases between. CDR3 length: 14 residues. CDR3 region: CASSFWVLNTEAFF. In nucleotides, the CDR3 is TGTGCCAGCAGTTTCTGGGTCCTGAACACTGAAGCTTTCTTT.

The chain recombines TRBV18 with TRBJ2-7; maybe TRBD2 (6 bases). Germline V lookup: CDR1 KGHSH, CDR2 LQKENI. The CDR3 spans 13 residues. V lost 4 bases to trimming and J lost 6 bases, with 13 bases between them. CDR3 coding DNA: TGTGCCAGCTCACAGGGAGGTGAGTCCGAGCAGTACGTC. It yields the protein CASSQGGESEQYV.

This clonotype was seen a few times. The genes are TRBV30 and TRBJ2-7, with D possibly matching TRBD1 (6 bases). The CDR3 is made up of 12 amino acids. The germline V gene encodes CDR1 GTSNPN and CDR2 SVGIG (reference sequence). Trimming took off 0 bases at V and 7 bases at J, with 10 bases between the two ends. This CDR3 is CAWSVGTREQYF. As DNA, the CDR3 is TGTGCCTGGAGTGTCGGGACAAGGGAGCAGTACTTC.

This clonotype was picked up a small number of times. The gene calls are TRBV15 and TRBJ2-5, with 11 bases that match TRBD1. The CDR3 sequence is 15 residues long. Germline CDR1 reads LNHNV; CDR2 reads YYDKDF (reference sequence). J lost 4 bases, V lost 4 bases, and 5 bases had no gene match. Written as DNA, the CDR3 is TGTGCCACCAGCATGGACAGGGGGCCACGAGAGACCCAGTACTTC. Its protein product is CATSMDRGPRETQYF.

This clonotype was observed a few times. The rearrangement uses TRBV9 and TRBJ1-1; D is undetermined. Trimming left V 0 bases short and J 2 bases short, with 11 bases between. CDR3 length: 15 amino acids. Germline V gene lookup returns CDR1 SGDLS and CDR2 YYNGEE. The CDR3 region has the DNA TGTGCCAGCAGCGTAGCCCAAACATACAACACTGAAGCTTTCTTT. Translated, it gives CASSVAQTYNTEAFF.

This clonotype was recorded a few times. The genes are TRBV7-2 and TRBJ2-5; D gene unclear. The length of the CDR3 is 16 residues. V dropped 7 bases and J dropped 0 bases, with 18 bases sitting between them. The germline gives CDR1 SGHTA, CDR2 FQGNSA. The CDR3 region is CASTWSRWRYQETQYF. The CDR3 coding sequence is TGTGCCAGCACCTGGTCCCGCTGGCGATACCAAGAGACCCAGTACTTC.

The gene calls are TRBV12-5 and TRBJ2-3; 11 nucleotides match TRBD2. This CDR3 spans 16 amino acids. J lost 2 bases, V lost 1 base, and 2 bases had no gene match. CDR1 is LGHNT and CDR2 is FRNRAP in the germline V gene. Here the CDR3 reads CASGLGLAGSTDTQYF. The CDR3 DNA follows: TGTGCTAGTGGTTTGGGACTAGCGGGGTCCACAGATACGCAGTATTTT.

The V gene is TRBV27, the J gene TRBJ2-7; D is unresolved. The germline V gene encodes CDR1 MNHEY and CDR2 SMNVEV (reference sequence). Trimming took 8 bases from V and 3 from J, leaving 8 bases between them. The CDR3 contains 11 residues. Here the CDR3 reads CASGTNYEQYV. The CDR3, as DNA: TGTGCCAGCGGTACAAACTACGAGCAGTACGTC.

The genes are TRBV20-1 and TRBJ2-5, with a weak D call TRBD2 (6 bases). The CDR3 is 15 amino acids. Germline assignment: CDR1 DFQATT and CDR2 SNEGSKA (reference sequence). The V end was cut by 5 bases, the J end by 1 base, with 17 bases between. This chain's CDR3 is CSASSDGGGQETQYF. CDR3 sequence (DNA): TGCAGTGCTTCTTCTGACGGGGGAGGCCAAGAGACCCAGTACTTC.

V is TRBV7-2 and J is TRBJ2-1; no reliable D call. Trimming cost V 7 bases and J 4 bases, with 5 bases left between them. The CDR3 has 11 residues. The V gene's germline CDR1 is SGHTA and CDR2 FQGNSA. The CDR3 spells CASTQYNEQFF. The CDR3 DNA follows: TGTGCCAGCACCCAGTACAATGAGCAGTTCTTC. The full variable domain, in which reference TRBV7-2 and TRBJ2-1 provide the parts outside the CDR3, is GAGVSQSPSNKVTEKGKDVELRCDPISGHTALYWYRQSLGQGLEFLIYFQGNSAPDKSGLPSDRFSAERTGGSVSTLTIQRTQQEDSAVYLCASTQYNEQFFGPGTRLTVL.

The chain combines TRBV7-8 with TRBJ2-1; no reliable D call. The germline V and J ends were trimmed by 5 bases and 6 bases, with 20 bases remaining between them. The germline V gene encodes CDR1 SGHVS and CDR2 FQNEAQ. There are 16 residues in the CDR3. In DNA, the CDR3 is TGTGCCAGCAGCCCCACCCGGACCAGTCTTTTCAATGAGCAGTTCTTC. It translates to CASSPTRTSLFNEQFF. The full variable domain, in which reference TRBV7-8 and TRBJ2-1 provide the parts outside the CDR3, is GAGVSQSPRYKVAKRGQDVALRCDPISGHVSLFWYQQALGQGPEFLTYFQNEAQLDKSGLPSDRFFAERPEGSVSTLKIQRTQQEDSAVYLCASSPTRTSLFNEQFFGPGTRLTVL.